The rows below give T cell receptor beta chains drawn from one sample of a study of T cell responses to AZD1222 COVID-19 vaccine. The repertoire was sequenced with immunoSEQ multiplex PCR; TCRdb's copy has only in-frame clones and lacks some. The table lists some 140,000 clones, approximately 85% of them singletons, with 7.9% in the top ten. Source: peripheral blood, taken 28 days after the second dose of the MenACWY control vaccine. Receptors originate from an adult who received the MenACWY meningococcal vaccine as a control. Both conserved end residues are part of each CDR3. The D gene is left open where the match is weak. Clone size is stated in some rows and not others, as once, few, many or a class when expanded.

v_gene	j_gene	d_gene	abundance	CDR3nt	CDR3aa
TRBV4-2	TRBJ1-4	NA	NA	TGTGCCAGCAGCCAAGTTGACGTAGGTACTGAAAAACTGTTTTTT	CASSQVDVGTEKLFF
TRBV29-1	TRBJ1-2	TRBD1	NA	TGCAGCGGTGCCTCCGTGGACAGGGGTGGCCATGGCTACACCTTC	CSGASVDRGGHGYTF
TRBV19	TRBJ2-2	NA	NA	TGTGCCAGTAGTACCGGTCGCGGCGGTGTGTCTTCCACCGGGGAGCTGTTTTTT	CASSTGRGGVSSTGELFF
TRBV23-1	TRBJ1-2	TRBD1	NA	TGCGCCAGCAGGGAGAGGGAGACAGGGGCTAACTATGGCTACACCTTC	CASRERETGANYGYTF
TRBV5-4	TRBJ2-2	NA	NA	TGTGCCAGCAGCTTCGGGGACGCCGGGGAGCTGTTTTTT	CASSFGDAGELFF
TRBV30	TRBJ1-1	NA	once	TGTGCCTGGGCCGCGTCCTTCTTGAACACTGAAGCTTTCTTT	CAWAASFLNTEAFF
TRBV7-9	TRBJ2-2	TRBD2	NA	TGTGCCAGCAGCTCTTTAGCGGGGGATATCACCGGGGAGCTGTTTTTT	CASSSLAGDITGELFF
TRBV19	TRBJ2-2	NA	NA	TGTGCCAGTAGTACCGGGACACAAACCGGGGAGCTGTTTTTT	CASSTGTQTGELFF
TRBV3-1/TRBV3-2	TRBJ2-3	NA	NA	TGTGCCAGCAGCCAAGTCGGAGGGAGCTTGACAGATACGCAGTATTTT	CASSQVGGSLTDTQYF
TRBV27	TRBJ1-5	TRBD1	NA	TGTGCCAGCAGTTTACGGGACAGAGATCAGCCCCAGCATTTT	CASSLRDRDQPQHF
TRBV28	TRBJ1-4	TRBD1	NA	TGTGCCAGCAGAGGGGACAGGGCGTCTAATGAAAAACTGTTTTTT	CASRGDRASNEKLFF
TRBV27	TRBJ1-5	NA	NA	TGTGCCAGCAGAGCTTCTGGGATCGGTGGCAATCAGCCCCAGCATTTT	CASRASGIGGNQPQHF
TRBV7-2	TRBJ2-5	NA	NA	TGTGCCAGCAGGAATCCTGGGGTGACCCAGTACTTC	CASRNPGVTQYF
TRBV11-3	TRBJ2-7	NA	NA	TGTGCCAGCAGCCCCACTAGCCTTTACGAGCAGTACTTC	CASSPTSLYEQYF
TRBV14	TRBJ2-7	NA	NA	TGTGCCAGCAGTCATACAGGCTACGAGCAGTACTTC	CASSHTGYEQYF
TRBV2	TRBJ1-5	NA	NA	TGTGCCAGCATCGAGGGCGGGCCGATTAGCAATCAGCCCCAGCATTTT	CASIEGGPISNQPQHF
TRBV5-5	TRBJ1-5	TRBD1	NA	TGTGCCAGCAGCTTGGAGGACAGGGGGGCACTTAATCAGCCCCAGCATTTT	CASSLEDRGALNQPQHF
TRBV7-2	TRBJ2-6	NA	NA	TGTGCCAGCAGCTATTCGGGTTCCGCGCTCTCTGGGGCCAACGTCCTGACTTTC	CASSYSGSALSGANVLTF
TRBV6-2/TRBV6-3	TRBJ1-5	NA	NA	TGTGCCAGCAGTTGGGGGAGTAGCGATCCCCAGCATTTT	CASSWGSSDPQHF
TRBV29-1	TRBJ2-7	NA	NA	TGCAGCGTTGTCTGGCAGGGACTTTCCTACGAGCAGTACTTC	CSVVWQGLSYEQYF
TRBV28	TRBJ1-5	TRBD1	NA	TGTGCCAGCAGTTTCCGATCCGGGACAGGGGCCCAGCATTTT	CASSFRSGTGAQHF